These 5 T cell receptor beta chains came from one sample sequenced in a study of breast tumors, draining lymph nodes, adjacent tissues. MiXCR, applied by TCRdb to the multiplex PCR reads, yields one record per CDR3 protein. The table records 160,000 or so distinct CDR3 sequences, around 33% of them present only once. The lymph nodes were axillary draining lymph nodes from breast cancer patients. Sequencing used axillary lymph node tissue. The receptors derive from a female donor with breast cancer. Some clones in this sample may be carry-over from other donors' samples.

A word on this clonotype: This CDR3 fails to terminate in the conserved phenylalanine or tryptophan, so it likely reflects a read error. The CDR3 loop reads CASSRGRSNDQFL. The DNA for the CDR3 is TGCGCCAGTAGCCGCGGGAGATCGAATGACCAGTTCCTC. The rearrangement joins TRBV5-1 to TRBJ2-1, with 7 bases fitting TRBD2. The CDR3 is 13 residues long. Germline V CDR1 and CDR2: SGHRS, YFSETQ.

This clonotype came up many times. The rearrangement links TRBV20-1 to TRBJ2-4; D may correspond to TRBD1 or TRBD2 (5 bases each). V lost 5 bases to trimming and J lost 8 bases, with 10 bases between them. This CDR3 region has 11 residues. Germline lookup yields CDR1 DFQATT and CDR2 SNEGSKA (reference sequence). The chain's CDR3 is CSAEGSDIQYF. CDR3 nucleotides: TGCAGTGCTGAGGGGTCAGACATTCAGTACTTC.

In the case of this clonotype: Because the CDR3 is missing its conserved closing phenylalanine or tryptophan, this is likely a read error. The DNA is left out, because the CDR3 cannot be placed on it with certainty; the CDR3 is given as TCRdb lists it. The J gene is TRBJ1-5, the V gene TRBV19. The germline V gene encodes CDR1 LNHDA and CDR2 SQIVND (reference sequence). The CDR3 region is 9 residues in length, termini included. The CDR3 reads CASASGGRA.

This clonotype appeared many times. The chain joins TRBV10-1 to TRBJ2-5; the D call may be TRBD1 or TRBD2 (6 bases each). Germline V gene data show CDR1 as WNHNN and CDR2 as SYGVQD (reference sequence). V gave up 5 bases and J gave up 5 bases, with 15 bases separating them. The CDR3 is 14 residues long. Written as DNA, the CDR3 is TGCGCCAGCAGTCCCTTAGGGGGGCGGGAGACCCAGTACTTC. Translating gives CASSPLGGRETQYF.

CDR3 nucleotides: TGTGCCAGCAGTGGACAGGGGACCTACGAGCAGTACTTC. It is translated as CASSGQGTYEQYF. The chain joins TRBV28 to TRBJ2-7, with 9 bases fitting TRBD1. The germline V gene encodes CDR1 MDHEN and CDR2 SYDVKM. Trimming at V came to 5 bases and at J to 2 bases, leaving 1 base not matched to a gene. The CDR3 covers 13 residues. The full variable domain, completed using reference TRBV28 and TRBJ2-7, is DVKVTQSSRYLVKRTGEKVFLECVQDMDHENMFWYRQDPGLGLRLIYFSYDVKMKEKGDIPEGYSVSREKKERFSLILESASTNQTSMYLCASSGQGTYEQYFGPGTRLTVT.